This entry concerns a single T cell receptor (beta chain). Antigen unknown. Its ends do not fully match the called genes, so a read error is possible. The authors obtained PBMCs from 9 to 10 ml of fresh peripheral blood. TCR beta CDR3 region amplification was performed from RNA transcripts. An initial round of RT-PCR targeting the TCR CDR3 relied on the HTBI primer set. TCRdb reprocessed the multiplex PCR reads via MiXCR and lists one record per CDR3 protein. The repertoire includes over 700,000 distinct CDR3 sequences, approximately 19% of them detected once, and approximately 15% sits in the top ten. The sample comes from a study of T cells in Graves' hyperthyroidism and ophthalmopathy. The wider study: The blood sample was taken at first diagnosis, before treatment began. Regarding the study as a whole: Among thyroid clonotypes expanded above 0.001, most also appeared in blood.

CDR3 length: 14 amino acids. Germline values: CDR1 LNHDA, CDR2 SQIVND (reference sequence). The sequenced material came from blood. The chain links TRBV19 to TRBJ1-4; TRBD1 matches at 10 bases. This TCR was sampled from a woman in her fifties or sixties with Graves' hyperthyroidism that later progressed to Graves' ophthalmopathy. In DNA form, the CDR3 reads TGTGCCAGTAGTAAGGGACAGGGGATTGAAAAACTGGTTTTT. Its translation is CASSKGQGIEKLVF.